The clone carrying this T cell receptor (beta chain) was found many times. The treatment was: PENTA 11 planned treatment interruption arm or continuous ART arm. Naive CD4+ CD45RA+ CD45RO- T cells were FACS-sorted from thawed PBMCs. The CDR3 has 14 residues. Germline lookup yields CDR1 SGHAT and CDR2 FQNNGV. Trimming took off 4 bases at V and 3 bases at J, with 13 bases between the two ends. The TCR library was built from RNA with a 3' RACE protocol and unique molecular identifiers. TCRdb reanalysed the 3' RACE reads using MiXCR and keeps one entry per CDR3 protein. The sample includes some 38,000 distinct CDR3 sequences, 5% to 8% of them seen just once. The entry originates in a study of HIV-infected children after antiretroviral therapy interruption. Study in general: Interruption group median age about 9.5 years; continuous group around 8 years. Interruption-arm samples span weeks 0, 12, interruption end (24 or 48), and about 3 years post-study.

The source of this sequence is a pool of human donors with HIV. This sequence joins TRBV11-2 and TRBJ2-7; TRBD1 is a possible D gene (6 bases). The specimen was CD45RA+ CD4+ T cells from PBMCs, pooled from several time points, collected from a donor given antiretroviral therapy, either interrupted or continuous. The subset here: naive CD4+ CD45RA+ CD45RO- T cells. Written as DNA, the CDR3 is TGTGCCAGCAGCTCGCTGACAGGTTTCTACGAGCAGTACTTC. It specifies CASSSLTGFYEQYF.